The T cell receptor beta chain described here comes from a study of shared clonotypes between healthy human individuals. V lost 5 bases to trimming and J lost 2 bases; unmatched junction nucleotides: 5. Germline CDR1 LNHDA, CDR2 SQIVND (reference sequence). The CDR3 consists of 14 residues. General study points: Clonotype sharing across donors was expected to vary with sequencing depth.

Sequencing was performed with immunoSEQ multiplex PCR; in TCRdb, only in-frame clones are kept and a portion is missing. The sample consists of 950,000 to 1,200,000 clones, 60% to 85% of them appearing once. As for this clone: Its antigen is still unknown. This CDR3 is also generated by other DNA sequences in the sample.

The gene calls are TRBV19 and TRBJ1-1; 7 bases agree with TRBD1. The sequence was obtained from a man aged 18 to 29 in good health. Some clones in this sample may be carry-over from other donors' samples. The sample was memory CD4+ T cells from PBMCs. Indicated subset: CD45RA-negative fraction. In DNA, the CDR3 is TGTGCCAGTAGTCAGACAGGGCGTAACACTGAAGCTTTCTTT. Translation gives CASSQTGRNTEAFF.